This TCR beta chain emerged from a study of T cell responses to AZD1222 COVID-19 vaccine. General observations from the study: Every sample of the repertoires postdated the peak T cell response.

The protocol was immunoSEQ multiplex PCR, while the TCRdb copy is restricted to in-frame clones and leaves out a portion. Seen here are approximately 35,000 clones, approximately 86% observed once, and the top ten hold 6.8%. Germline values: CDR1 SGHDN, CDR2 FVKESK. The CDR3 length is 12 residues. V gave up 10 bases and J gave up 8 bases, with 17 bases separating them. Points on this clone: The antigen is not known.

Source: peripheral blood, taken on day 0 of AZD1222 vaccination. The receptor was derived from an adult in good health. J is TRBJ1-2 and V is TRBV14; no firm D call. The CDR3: CATWSLRGGYTF. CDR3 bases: TGTGCCACCTGGTCTCTCCGTGGCGGCTACACCTTC.